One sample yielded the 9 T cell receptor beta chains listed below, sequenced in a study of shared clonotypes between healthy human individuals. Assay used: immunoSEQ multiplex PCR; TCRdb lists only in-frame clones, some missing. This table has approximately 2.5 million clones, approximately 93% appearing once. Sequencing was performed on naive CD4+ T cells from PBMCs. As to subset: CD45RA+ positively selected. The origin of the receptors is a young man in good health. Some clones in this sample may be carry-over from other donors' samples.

The CDR3 nucleotides read TGTGCCAGCAGCTTAGACCCGGGACAGGGGGCGAACATTCAGTACTTC. Amino acid sequence: CASSLDPGQGANIQYF. The chain recombines TRBV7-9 with TRBJ2-4; 12 bases match TRBD1. The J segment lost 7 bases and the V segment lost 1 base, leaving 5 bases of the junction unmatched. The germline V gene encodes CDR1 SEHNR and CDR2 FQNEAQ (reference sequence). This CDR3 has 16 amino acids.

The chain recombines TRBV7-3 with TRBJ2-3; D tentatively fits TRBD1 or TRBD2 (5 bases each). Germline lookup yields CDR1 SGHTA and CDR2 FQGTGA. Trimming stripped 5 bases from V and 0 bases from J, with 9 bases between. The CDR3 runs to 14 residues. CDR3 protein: CASSGGISTDTQYF. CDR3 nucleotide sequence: TGTGCCAGCAGCGGGGGAATTAGCACAGATACGCAGTATTTT.

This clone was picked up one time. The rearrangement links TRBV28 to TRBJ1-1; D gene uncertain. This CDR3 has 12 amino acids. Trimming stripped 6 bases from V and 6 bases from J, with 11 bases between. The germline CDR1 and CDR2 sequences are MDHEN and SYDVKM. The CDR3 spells CASSPVGPEAFF. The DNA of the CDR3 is TGTGCCAGCAGCCCCGTCGGTCCTGAAGCTTTCTTT.

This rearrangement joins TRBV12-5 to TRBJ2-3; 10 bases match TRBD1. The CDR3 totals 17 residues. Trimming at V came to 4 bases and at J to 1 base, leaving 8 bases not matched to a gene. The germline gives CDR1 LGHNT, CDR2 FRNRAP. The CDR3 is CASGSRQGAQGTDTQYF. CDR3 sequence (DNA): TGTGCTAGTGGTTCGCGACAGGGGGCGCAGGGCACAGATACGCAGTATTTT. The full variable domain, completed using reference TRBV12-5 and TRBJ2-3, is DARVTQTPRHKVTEMGQEVTMRCQPILGHNTVFWYRQTMMQGLELLAYFRNRAPLDDSGMPKDRFSAEMPDATLATLKIQPSEPRDSAVYFCASGSRQGAQGTDTQYFGPGTRLTVL.

This CDR3 is CASSALGGDYGYTF. The CDR3 coding sequence is TGTGCCAGCAGCGCCCTGGGGGGCGACTATGGCTACACCTTC. The rearrangement uses TRBV9 and TRBJ1-2; a weak D match, TRBD1 (6 bases). The CDR3 length is 14 residues. The germline CDR1 and CDR2 sequences are SGDLS and YYNGEE. Between the trimmed V and J ends, which lost 3 bases and 3 bases, there was a span of 12 bases.

CDR3: CASSIDPPYSGADRKQFF. CDR3 sequence (DNA): TGTGCCAGTAGTATAGATCCCCCTTATAGCGGGGCCGACCGCAAGCAGTTCTTC. V gene TRBV19 combines with J gene TRBJ2-1; 8 bases fit TRBD2. V dropped 0 bases and J dropped 11; count of bases not matched to a gene: 18. This CDR3 has 18 amino acids. CDR1 LNHDA and CDR2 SQIVND come from the germline V gene (reference sequence).

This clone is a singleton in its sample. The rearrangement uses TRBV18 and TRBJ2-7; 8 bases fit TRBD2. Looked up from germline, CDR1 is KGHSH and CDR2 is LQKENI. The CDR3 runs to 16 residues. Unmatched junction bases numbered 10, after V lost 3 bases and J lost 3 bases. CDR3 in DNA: TGTGCCAGCTCACCCAGTTCGGGGGGGCTACACTACGAGCAGTACTTC. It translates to CASSPSSGGLHYEQYF.

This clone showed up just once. This CDR3 is CASSTPGEASTDTQYF. DNA of the CDR3: TGTGCCAGCAGCACCCCGGGAGAGGCAAGCACAGATACGCAGTATTTT. V and J are TRBV7-8 and TRBJ2-3, with D tentatively TRBD2 (6 bases). V lost 5 bases, J lost 0 bases, and 15 bases lay in between. The CDR3 is 16 amino acids. Germline V CDR1 and CDR2: SGHVS, FQNEAQ.

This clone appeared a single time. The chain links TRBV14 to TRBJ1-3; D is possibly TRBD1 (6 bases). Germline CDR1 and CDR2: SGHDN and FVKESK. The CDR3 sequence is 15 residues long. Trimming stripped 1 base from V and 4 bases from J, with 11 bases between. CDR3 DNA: TGTGCCAGCAGCCAAGGGGGGGCCGGAGGAAACACCATATATTTT. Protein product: CASSQGGAGGNTIYF.